This T cell receptor (beta chain) was retrieved from a study of T cells in tuberculosis. The repertoire was sequenced with immunoSEQ multiplex PCR; TCRdb's copy has only in-frame clones and lacks some. The sample lists about 88,000 clones, roughly 88% occurring once. Cells were sorted from thawed PBMC rested overnight and stained with GMM-loaded CD1B tetramer, viability dye and anti-CD3. The lipid loaded on the CD1B tetramers was C32 glucose monomycolate from Rhodococcus equi. PBMC for tetramer sorting were first depleted of CD14-expressing monocytes. CDR1 is MNHEY and CDR2 is SVGAGI in the germline V gene. The CDR3 has 12 residues. Trimming stripped 6 bases from V and 9 bases from J, with 13 bases between.

Sequencing used CD1b-GMM tetramer-negative cells sorted from PBMCs. The source is an adult woman with latent tuberculosis. V gene TRBV6-5 combines with J gene TRBJ2-3; D is possibly TRBD1 (6 bases). The CDR3 sequence: CASSHQGSTQYF. CDR3 sequence (DNA): TGTGCCAGCAGCCACCAGGGGTCCACGCAGTATTTT.